A single sample is the source of the 9 T cell receptor beta chains below, sequenced in a study of T cell responses to AZD1222 COVID-19 vaccine. The method was immunoSEQ multiplex PCR; TCRdb's version includes in-frame clones alone and lacks a portion of them. The sample consists of around 120,000 clones, 85% to 95% of them appearing once. Here the sequenced sample was peripheral blood, taken on day 0 of AZD1222 vaccination. The receptors were sampled from an adult in good health.

The chain employs TRBV19 and TRBJ2-7, with no clear D. CDR1 is LNHDA and CDR2 is SQIVND in the germline V gene (reference sequence). The CDR3 spans 14 residues. V shed 3 bases and J shed 3 bases, with 12 bases lying between them. The CDR3 reads CASSIKRGSYEQYF. The DNA of the CDR3 is TGTGCCAGTAGTATCAAGAGAGGTAGCTACGAGCAGTACTTC.

The CDR3 region has the DNA TGTGCCAGTAGACAGGGTCCCCAGAACACTGAAGCTTTCTTT. Residues: CASRQGPQNTEAFF. The rearrangement uses TRBV19 and TRBJ1-1; a weak D match, TRBD1 (6 bases). V lost 6 bases to trimming and J lost 1 base, with 12 bases between them. Germline assignment: CDR1 LNHDA and CDR2 SQIVND (reference sequence). The CDR3 covers 14 residues.

The chain uses TRBV27 and TRBJ1-1, with 9 positions matching TRBD1. V shed 7 bases, J shed 0 bases, and the junction held 9 bases outside the gene matches. Germline assignment: CDR1 MNHEY and CDR2 SMNVEV (reference sequence). This CDR3 region has 16 residues. CDR3: CASTNRGRGMNTEAFF. DNA for the CDR3: TGTGCCAGCACCAACAGGGGGCGCGGGATGAACACTGAAGCTTTCTTT.

The CDR3 loop reads CASSLRTATNTGELFF. The CDR3 nucleotides read TGTGCCAGCAGCTTAAGGACAGCCACTAACACCGGGGAGCTGTTTTTT. J is TRBJ2-2 and V is TRBV7-9; D perhaps matches TRBD1 (6 bases). Germline CDR1 and CDR2: SEHNR and FQNEAQ (reference sequence). The CDR3 contains 16 residues. The V and J ends lost 2 bases and 2 bases respectively, with 12 bases between them. The complete variable domain, with remaining parts taken from reference TRBV7-9 and TRBJ2-2, reads DTGVSQNPRHKITKRGQNVTFRCDPISEHNRLYWYRQTLGQGPEFLTYFQNEAQLEKSRLLSDRFSAERPKGSFSTLEIQRTEQGDSAMYLCASSLRTATNTGELFFGEGSRLTVL.

V and J are TRBV28 and TRBJ1-5, with D possibly being TRBD1 (5 bases). CDR1 is MDHEN, CDR2 SYDVKM, per germline. The CDR3 covers 13 residues. Deletions cut 6 bases from V and 6 bases from J, with 12 bases between. The CDR3 protein is CASSTRGSQPQHF. The CDR3 DNA follows: TGTGCCAGCAGCACTAGGGGTTCTCAGCCCCAGCATTTT.

This chain links TRBV27 with TRBJ1-2; D is uncertain. The CDR3 totals 14 residues. V lost 5 bases and J 5 bases, leaving 15 bases between the germline ends. Germline-derived CDR1 and CDR2 are MNHEY and SMNVEV (reference sequence). CDR3 region: CASSPHPRWYGYTF. CDR3 nucleotides: TGTGCCAGCAGTCCACACCCAAGGTGGTATGGCTACACCTTC.

The chain uses TRBV5-1 and TRBJ1-1; 7 bases are shared with TRBD1. V was clipped by 0 bases and J by 4 bases; unmatched bases: 9. Germline CDR1 and CDR2: SGHRS and YFSETQ. This CDR3 contains 16 residues. The CDR3 bases are TGCGCCAGCAGCTTGGCAGAAGACAGGGTCGGCACTGAAGCTTTCTTT. Translating it yields CASSLAEDRVGTEAFF.

The count of this clone is one. The rearrangement uses TRBV28 and TRBJ2-6, with D unclear. The CDR3 loop spans 19 amino acids. Germline V gene lookup returns CDR1 MDHEN and CDR2 SYDVKM. Trimming took 3 bases from V and 1 from J, leaving 19 bases between them. CDR3 protein: CASSFKQRTILSGANVLTF. The CDR3 region has the DNA TGTGCCAGCAGTTTTAAGCAGAGGACGATTCTGTCTGGGGCCAACGTCCTGACTTTC.

The CDR3, as DNA: TGCAGCGTTGCCGACAGGGGGGTTAACTATGGCTACACCTTC. Translated, it gives CSVADRGVNYGYTF. The chain joins TRBV29-1 to TRBJ1-2; 9 nucleotides agree with TRBD1. The CDR3 totals 14 residues. V shed 4 bases and J 1 base; nucleotides not matched to a gene: 4. The germline V gene encodes CDR1 SQVTM and CDR2 ANQGSEA.